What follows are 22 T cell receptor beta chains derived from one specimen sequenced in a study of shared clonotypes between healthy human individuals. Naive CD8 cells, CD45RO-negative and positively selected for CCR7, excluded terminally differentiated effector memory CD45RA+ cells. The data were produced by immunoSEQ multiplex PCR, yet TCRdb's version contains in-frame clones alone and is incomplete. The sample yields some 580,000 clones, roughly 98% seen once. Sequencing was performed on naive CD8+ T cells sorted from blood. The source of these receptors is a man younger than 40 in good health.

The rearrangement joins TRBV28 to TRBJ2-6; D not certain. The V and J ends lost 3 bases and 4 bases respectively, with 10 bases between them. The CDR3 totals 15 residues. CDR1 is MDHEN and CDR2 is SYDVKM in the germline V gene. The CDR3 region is CASSLRERGANVLTF. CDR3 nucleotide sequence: TGTGCCAGCAGTTTGAGAGAGCGAGGGGCCAACGTCCTGACTTTC.

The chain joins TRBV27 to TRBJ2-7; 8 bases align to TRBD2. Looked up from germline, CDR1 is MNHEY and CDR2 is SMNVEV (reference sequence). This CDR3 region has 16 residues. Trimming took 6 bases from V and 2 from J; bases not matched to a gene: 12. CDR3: CASSQLAALSAYEQYF. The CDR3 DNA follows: TGTGCCAGCAGCCAACTAGCGGCCCTGTCCGCCTACGAGCAGTACTTC.

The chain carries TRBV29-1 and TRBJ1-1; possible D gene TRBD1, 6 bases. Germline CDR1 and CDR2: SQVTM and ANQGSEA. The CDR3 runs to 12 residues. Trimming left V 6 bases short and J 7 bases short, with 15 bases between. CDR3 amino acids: CSVVDRLLEAFF. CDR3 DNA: TGCAGCGTAGTTGACAGGCTCCTTGAAGCTTTCTTT.

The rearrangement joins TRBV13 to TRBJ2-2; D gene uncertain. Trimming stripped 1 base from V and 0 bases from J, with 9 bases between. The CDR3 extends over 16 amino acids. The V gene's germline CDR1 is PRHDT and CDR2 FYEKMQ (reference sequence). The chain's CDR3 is CASSLDSNSNTGELFF. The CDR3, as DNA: TGTGCCAGCAGCTTAGACAGCAATTCGAACACCGGGGAGCTGTTTTTT.

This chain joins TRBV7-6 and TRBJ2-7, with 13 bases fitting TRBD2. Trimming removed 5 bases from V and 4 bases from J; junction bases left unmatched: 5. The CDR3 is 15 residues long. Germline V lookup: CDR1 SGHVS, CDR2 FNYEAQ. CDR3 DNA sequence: TGTGCCAGCAGCACCGGGACTAGCGGGAAGTACGAGCAGTACTTC. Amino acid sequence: CASSTGTSGKYEQYF.

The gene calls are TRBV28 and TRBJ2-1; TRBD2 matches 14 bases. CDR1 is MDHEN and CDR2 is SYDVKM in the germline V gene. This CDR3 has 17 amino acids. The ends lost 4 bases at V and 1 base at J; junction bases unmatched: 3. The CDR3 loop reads CASSSRTSGRSYNEQFF. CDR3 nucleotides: TGTGCCAGCAGTTCAAGGACTAGCGGGAGGTCCTACAATGAGCAGTTCTTC.

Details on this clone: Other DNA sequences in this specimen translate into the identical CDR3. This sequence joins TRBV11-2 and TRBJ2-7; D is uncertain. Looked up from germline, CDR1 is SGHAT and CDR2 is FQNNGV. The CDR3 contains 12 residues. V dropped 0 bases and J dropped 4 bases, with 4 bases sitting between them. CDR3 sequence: CASSLDGYEQYF. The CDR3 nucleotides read TGTGCCAGCAGCTTAGATGGGTACGAGCAGTACTTC.

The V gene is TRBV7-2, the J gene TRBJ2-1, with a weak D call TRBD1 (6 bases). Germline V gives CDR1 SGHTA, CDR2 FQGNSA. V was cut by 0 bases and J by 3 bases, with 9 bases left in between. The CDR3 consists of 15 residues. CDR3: CASSLAGGVYNEQFF. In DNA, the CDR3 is TGTGCCAGCAGCTTAGCAGGGGGAGTCTACAATGAGCAGTTCTTC.

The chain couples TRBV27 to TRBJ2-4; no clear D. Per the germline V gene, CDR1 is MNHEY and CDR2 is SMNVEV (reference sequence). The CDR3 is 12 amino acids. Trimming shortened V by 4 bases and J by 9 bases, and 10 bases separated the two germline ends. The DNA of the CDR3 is TGTGCCAGCAGTTCGCCATTGAGCATTCAGTACTTC. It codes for CASSSPLSIQYF.

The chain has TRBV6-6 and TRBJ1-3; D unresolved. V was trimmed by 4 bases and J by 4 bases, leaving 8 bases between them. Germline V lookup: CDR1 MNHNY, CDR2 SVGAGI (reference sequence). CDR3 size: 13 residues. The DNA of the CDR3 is TGTGCCAGCAGTTTGTGGCCCGGAAACACCATATATTTT. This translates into CASSLWPGNTIYF.

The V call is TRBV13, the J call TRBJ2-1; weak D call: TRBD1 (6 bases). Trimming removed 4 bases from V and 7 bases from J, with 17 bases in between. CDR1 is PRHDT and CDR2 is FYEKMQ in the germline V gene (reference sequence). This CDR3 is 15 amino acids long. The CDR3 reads CASSSEPGHLNEQFF. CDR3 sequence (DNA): TGTGCCAGCAGCTCGGAGCCGGGACACCTAAATGAGCAGTTCTTC.

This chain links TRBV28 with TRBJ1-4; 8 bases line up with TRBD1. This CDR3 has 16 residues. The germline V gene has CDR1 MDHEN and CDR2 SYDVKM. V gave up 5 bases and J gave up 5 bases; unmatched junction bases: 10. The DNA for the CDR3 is TGTGCCAGCAGTAAACCCGGACAGGGCTCCAATGAAAAACTGTTTTTT. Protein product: CASSKPGQGSNEKLFF.

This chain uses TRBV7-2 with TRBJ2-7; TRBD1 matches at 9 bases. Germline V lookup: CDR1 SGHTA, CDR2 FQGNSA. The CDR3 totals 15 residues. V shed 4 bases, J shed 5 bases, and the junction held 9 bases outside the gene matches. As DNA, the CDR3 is TGTGCCAGCAGCTCCTCCGGGACAGGGCCGAACGAGCAGTACTTC. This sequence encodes CASSSSGTGPNEQYF.

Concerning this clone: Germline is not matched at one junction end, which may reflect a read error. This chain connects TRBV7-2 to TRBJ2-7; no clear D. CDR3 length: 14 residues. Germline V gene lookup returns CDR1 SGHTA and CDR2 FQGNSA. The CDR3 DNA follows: TGCGCCAGCAGCTGGGTTACGGCCTACGAGGAGCAGTACTTC. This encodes CASSWVTAYEEQYF.

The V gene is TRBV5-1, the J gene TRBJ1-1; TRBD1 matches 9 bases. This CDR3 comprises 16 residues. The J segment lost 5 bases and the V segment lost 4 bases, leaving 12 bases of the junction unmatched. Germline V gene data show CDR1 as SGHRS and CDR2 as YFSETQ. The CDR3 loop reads CASSQGQGILGTEAFF. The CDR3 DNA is TGCGCCAGCAGCCAGGGACAGGGTATCCTAGGGACTGAAGCTTTCTTT.

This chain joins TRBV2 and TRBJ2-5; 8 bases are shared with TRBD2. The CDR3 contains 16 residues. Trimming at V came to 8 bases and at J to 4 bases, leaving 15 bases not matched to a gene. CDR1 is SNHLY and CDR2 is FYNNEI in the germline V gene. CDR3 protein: CASQSSGSGRGETQYF. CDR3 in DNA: TGTGCCAGCCAGAGTTCAGGAAGCGGGAGAGGAGAGACCCAGTACTTC.

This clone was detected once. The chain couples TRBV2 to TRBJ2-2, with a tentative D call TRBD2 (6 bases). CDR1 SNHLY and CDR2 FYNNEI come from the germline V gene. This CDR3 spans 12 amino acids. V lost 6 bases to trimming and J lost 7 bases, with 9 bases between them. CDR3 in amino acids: CASSGGIGELFF. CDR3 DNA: TGTGCCAGCAGCGGCGGGATCGGGGAGCTGTTTTTT.

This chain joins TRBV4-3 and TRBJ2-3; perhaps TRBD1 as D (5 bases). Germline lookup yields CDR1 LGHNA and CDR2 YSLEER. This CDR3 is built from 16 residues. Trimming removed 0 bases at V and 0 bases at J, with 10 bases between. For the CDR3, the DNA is TGCGCCAGCAGCCAAGAGGCGCAGGGTAGCACAGATACGCAGTATTTT. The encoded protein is CASSQEAQGSTDTQYF.

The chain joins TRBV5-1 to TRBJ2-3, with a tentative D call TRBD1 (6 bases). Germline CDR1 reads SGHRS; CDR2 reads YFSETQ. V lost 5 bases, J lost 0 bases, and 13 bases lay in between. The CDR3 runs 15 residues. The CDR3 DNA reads TGCGCCAGCAGGAAAGGGGGTGGTAGCACAGATACGCAGTATTTT. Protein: CASRKGGGSTDTQYF.

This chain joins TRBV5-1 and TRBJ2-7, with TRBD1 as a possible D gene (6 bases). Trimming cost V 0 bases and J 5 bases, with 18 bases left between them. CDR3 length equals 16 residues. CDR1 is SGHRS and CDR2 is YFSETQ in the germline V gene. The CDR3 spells CASSLGMGRGGNEQYF. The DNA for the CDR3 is TGCGCCAGCAGCTTGGGAATGGGCAGGGGTGGCAACGAGCAGTACTTC.

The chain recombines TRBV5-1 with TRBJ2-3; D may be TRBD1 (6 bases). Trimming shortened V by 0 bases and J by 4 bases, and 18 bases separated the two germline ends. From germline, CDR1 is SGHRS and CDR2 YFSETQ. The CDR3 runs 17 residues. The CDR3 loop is CASSLASTGPESDTQYF. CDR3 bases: TGCGCCAGCAGCTTGGCCTCGACAGGACCAGAGTCAGATACGCAGTATTTT.

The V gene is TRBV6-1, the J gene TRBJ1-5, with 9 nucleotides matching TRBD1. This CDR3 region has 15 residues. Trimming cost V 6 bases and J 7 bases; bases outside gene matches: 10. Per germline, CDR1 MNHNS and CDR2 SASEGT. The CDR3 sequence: CASRLGQGGGQPQHF. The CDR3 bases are TGTGCCAGCAGGCTGGGACAGGGCGGAGGGCAGCCCCAGCATTTT.